The rows below give T cell receptor beta chains drawn from one sample of a study of Ad26.COV2.S vaccination and SARS-CoV-2 variants. This table comes from immunoSEQ multiplex PCR, and its TCRdb copy is limited to in-frame clones, with some not included. The sample lists some 340,000 clones; about 82% were seen once. Source: peripheral blood, taken in a trial of Ad26.COV2.S vaccine versus placebo. The receptors were sampled from a person aged 18-65 years who received the Ad26.COV2.S COVID-19 vaccine or a placebo. Both conserved end residues are part of each CDR3. A D gene is named only where the DNA matches it firmly. Part of the rows lack a size; the others show once, few, many or a class for expanded clones.

j_gene: TRBJ2-2
v_gene: TRBV6-5
abundance: NA
d_gene: TRBD2
CDR3nt: TGTGCCAGCAGTTTGGGACTAGCGGCCTTGGGCGGGGAGCTGTTTTTT
CDR3aa: CASSLGLAALGGELFF

j_gene: TRBJ1-2
v_gene: TRBV28
abundance: NA
d_gene: TRBD1
CDR3nt: TGTGCCAGCAGTTCGTTCCTTAGGGACAGGGGTGGAATGGGCTATGGCTACACCTTC
CDR3aa: CASSSFLRDRGGMGYGYTF

j_gene: TRBJ1-5
v_gene: TRBV7-8
abundance: NA
d_gene: TRBD1
CDR3nt: TGTGCCAGCAGCTTAGCGTCAGTTACAGGGGGCAATCAGCCCCAGCATTTT
CDR3aa: CASSLASVTGGNQPQHF

j_gene: TRBJ1-1
v_gene: TRBV9
abundance: NA
d_gene: NA
CDR3nt: TGTGCCAGCAGCGTAGCTACAGACACTGAAGCTTTCTTT
CDR3aa: CASSVATDTEAFF

j_gene: TRBJ1-2
v_gene: TRBV6-5
abundance: few
d_gene: TRBD1
CDR3nt: TGTGCCAGCTCGGACAGGGCGAACTATGGCTACACCTTC
CDR3aa: CASSDRANYGYTF

j_gene: TRBJ1-6
v_gene: TRBV13
abundance: NA
d_gene: NA
CDR3nt: TGTGCCAGCAGCTCGGGTCCTCGACCCAATTCACCCCTCCACTTT
CDR3aa: CASSSGPRPNSPLHF

j_gene: TRBJ2-7
v_gene: TRBV30
abundance: once
d_gene: NA
CDR3nt: TGTGCCTGGAGGCCCCGTCGGGTAACGACCTACGAGCAGTACTTC
CDR3aa: CAWRPRRVTTYEQYF

j_gene: TRBJ2-5
v_gene: TRBV6-4
abundance: NA
d_gene: NA
CDR3nt: TGTGCCAACCCCTCCGGGGGTCTGAGACGAGAGACCCAGTACTTC
CDR3aa: CANPSGGLRRETQYF

j_gene: TRBJ1-2
v_gene: TRBV20-1
abundance: NA
d_gene: NA
CDR3nt: TGCAGTGCTAGTGCCTTGGCCAGGGGAGGGGGCTACACCTTC
CDR3aa: CSASALARGGGYTF

j_gene: TRBJ2-2
v_gene: TRBV5-1
abundance: few
d_gene: TRBD1
CDR3nt: TGCGCCAGCAGCAGCGGACAGGGTAACACCGGGGAGCTGTTTTTT
CDR3aa: CASSSGQGNTGELFF

j_gene: TRBJ2-3
v_gene: TRBV4-1
abundance: NA
d_gene: NA
CDR3nt: TGCGCCAGCAGCCAAGTCTTGGTTTACACAGATACGCAGTATTTT
CDR3aa: CASSQVLVYTDTQYF

j_gene: TRBJ1-1
v_gene: TRBV28
abundance: NA
d_gene: NA
CDR3nt: TGTGCCAGCACCCTAAGGGGCGGCATTGAAGCTTTCTTT
CDR3aa: CASTLRGGIEAFF

j_gene: TRBJ2-7
v_gene: TRBV19
abundance: few
d_gene: TRBD2
CDR3nt: TGTGCCAGTAGGCGGGGGGGGACAGACTCCTACGAGCAGTACTTC
CDR3aa: CASRRGGTDSYEQYF

j_gene: TRBJ2-2
v_gene: TRBV7-6
abundance: NA
d_gene: TRBD2
CDR3nt: TGTGCCAGCAGCCCCGTGGGGCAGGGAGGGAGCGGGGAGCTGTTTTTT
CDR3aa: CASSPVGQGGSGELFF

j_gene: TRBJ1-5
v_gene: TRBV6-5
abundance: NA
d_gene: TRBD1
CDR3nt: TGTGCCAGCAGCAACAGGGGAATCCAGCATTTT
CDR3aa: CASSNRGIQHF

j_gene: TRBJ1-2
v_gene: TRBV9
abundance: NA
d_gene: NA
CDR3nt: TGTGCCAGCAGCACAAGTAACTATGGCTACACCTTC
CDR3aa: CASSTSNYGYTF

j_gene: TRBJ2-1
v_gene: TRBV5-4
abundance: once
d_gene: TRBD2
CDR3nt: TGTGCCAGCAGCTTGGCCCTTGGGCGGGGGGGCCGCAATGAGCAGTTCTTC
CDR3aa: CASSLALGRGGRNEQFF

j_gene: TRBJ2-7
v_gene: TRBV7-9
abundance: once
d_gene: NA
CDR3nt: TGTGCCAGCAGCTTAGCCGGGGGATTTTCCTACGAGCAGTACTTC
CDR3aa: CASSLAGGFSYEQYF

j_gene: TRBJ1-1
v_gene: TRBV28
abundance: once
d_gene: NA
CDR3nt: TGTGCCAGCACCCCCAGCACTGCTAACACTGAAGCTTTCTTT
CDR3aa: CASTPSTANTEAFF

j_gene: TRBJ2-7
v_gene: TRBV11-2
abundance: NA
d_gene: NA
CDR3nt: TGTGCCAGCAGCACGCGACAGGAGCAGTACTTC
CDR3aa: CASSTRQEQYF

j_gene: TRBJ1-4
v_gene: TRBV4-2
abundance: NA
d_gene: NA
CDR3nt: TGTGCCAGCAGTTCGGTGAATGAAAAACTGTTTTTT
CDR3aa: CASSSVNEKLFF

j_gene: TRBJ1-5
v_gene: TRBV10-2
abundance: NA
d_gene: NA
CDR3nt: TGCGCCAGCACCCGGGACAGCAATCAGCCCCAGCATTTT
CDR3aa: CASTRDSNQPQHF

j_gene: TRBJ2-1
v_gene: TRBV29-1
abundance: NA
d_gene: NA
CDR3nt: TGCAGCGTTGAAGATCAGGGTGTCGATGAGCAGTTCTTC
CDR3aa: CSVEDQGVDEQFF

j_gene: TRBJ2-7
v_gene: TRBV19
abundance: NA
d_gene: TRBD2
CDR3nt: TGTGCCAGTAGACGACGGGGGCTAGCGGGGGTTGAGGAGCAGTACTTC
CDR3aa: CASRRRGLAGVEEQYF

j_gene: TRBJ2-3
v_gene: TRBV6-5
abundance: NA
d_gene: NA
CDR3nt: TGTGCCAGCAGTTCAGGTGTTCGGACAGATACGCAGTATTTT
CDR3aa: CASSSGVRTDTQYF

j_gene: TRBJ1-3
v_gene: TRBV4-2
abundance: NA
d_gene: NA
CDR3nt: TGTGCCAGCAGCTCCCAGTGGATGGGTTGGTCTGGAAACACCATATATTTT
CDR3aa: CASSSQWMGWSGNTIYF

j_gene: TRBJ2-7
v_gene: TRBV6-6
abundance: NA
d_gene: NA
CDR3nt: TGTGCCAGCAGTTACCACCCCAGGGTAGGCTACGAGCAGTACTTC
CDR3aa: CASSYHPRVGYEQYF

j_gene: TRBJ2-2
v_gene: TRBV4-1
abundance: NA
d_gene: TRBD2
CDR3nt: TGCGCCAGCAGCCCCCGGGAGCGGGGGGGCCCTATAGCCGGGGAGCTGTTTTTT
CDR3aa: CASSPRERGGPIAGELFF

j_gene: TRBJ1-2
v_gene: TRBV19
abundance: NA
d_gene: NA
CDR3nt: TGTGCCAGTAGACCCCTCGCAGCTAACTATGGCTACACCTTC
CDR3aa: CASRPLAANYGYTF

j_gene: TRBJ2-1
v_gene: TRBV9
abundance: NA
d_gene: TRBD2
CDR3nt: TGTGCCAGCAGCGTAGAACTAGCGGGGGGTACAAATGAGCAGTTCTTC
CDR3aa: CASSVELAGGTNEQFF

j_gene: TRBJ2-3
v_gene: TRBV5-1
abundance: NA
d_gene: NA
CDR3nt: TGCGCCAGCAGCCTAGAGGGGACAGATACGCAGTATTTT
CDR3aa: CASSLEGTDTQYF

j_gene: TRBJ1-6
v_gene: TRBV23-1
abundance: NA
d_gene: NA
CDR3nt: TGCGCCAGCAGTCAATCACAGGGTGATATTTGTTCACCCCTCCACTTT
CDR3aa: CASSQSQGDICSPLHF

j_gene: TRBJ2-7
v_gene: TRBV11-2
abundance: NA
d_gene: NA
CDR3nt: TGTGCCAGCAGCCTAGTCTACGAGCAGTACTTC
CDR3aa: CASSLVYEQYF

j_gene: TRBJ2-5
v_gene: TRBV11-3
abundance: NA
d_gene: NA
CDR3nt: TGTGCCAGCAGCTTAAATTCGGGTTGGAGGGAGACCCAGTACTTC
CDR3aa: CASSLNSGWRETQYF

j_gene: TRBJ2-1
v_gene: TRBV14
abundance: few
d_gene: NA
CDR3nt: TGTGCCAGCAGCTTTCATACTTCCTACAATGAGCAGTTCTTC
CDR3aa: CASSFHTSYNEQFF

j_gene: TRBJ1-2
v_gene: TRBV19
abundance: NA
d_gene: NA
CDR3nt: TGTGCCAGTAGTATAGGCCGGGTCATCAACGGCCATGGCTACACCTTC
CDR3aa: CASSIGRVINGHGYTF

j_gene: TRBJ1-2
v_gene: TRBV28
abundance: NA
d_gene: NA
CDR3nt: TGTGCCAGCAGTGACGGACGGAGCTATGGCTACACCTTC
CDR3aa: CASSDGRSYGYTF

j_gene: TRBJ1-1
v_gene: TRBV5-1
abundance: NA
d_gene: TRBD1
CDR3nt: TGCGCCAGCACCGGGACAGGGGGCGAGAGCACTGAAGCTTTCTTT
CDR3aa: CASTGTGGESTEAFF

j_gene: TRBJ1-5
v_gene: TRBV9
abundance: NA
d_gene: NA
CDR3nt: TGTGCCAGCAGCGTAGGAGCCGGGGATCAGCCCCAGCATTTT
CDR3aa: CASSVGAGDQPQHF

j_gene: TRBJ2-5
v_gene: TRBV7-9
abundance: NA
d_gene: NA
CDR3nt: TGTGCCAGCAGCTTAGCCACAGGGTGGAAGGGGGAGACCCAGTACTTC
CDR3aa: CASSLATGWKGETQYF

j_gene: TRBJ1-3
v_gene: TRBV4-1
abundance: once
d_gene: NA
CDR3nt: TGCGCCAGCAGCCAAGTTCGCCTCGGCCCTGGAAACACCATATATTTT
CDR3aa: CASSQVRLGPGNTIYF

j_gene: TRBJ2-7
v_gene: TRBV7-2
abundance: NA
d_gene: TRBD1
CDR3nt: TGTGCCAGCAGTTCCCAGGGGGCCAGCTCCTACGAGCAGTACTTC
CDR3aa: CASSSQGASSYEQYF

j_gene: TRBJ1-3
v_gene: TRBV28
abundance: NA
d_gene: TRBD1
CDR3nt: TGTGCCAGCAGTCAAACAGGGGTCGGGGGAAACACCATATATTTT
CDR3aa: CASSQTGVGGNTIYF

j_gene: TRBJ2-7
v_gene: TRBV9
abundance: NA
d_gene: NA
CDR3nt: TGTGCCAGCAGCGTAGAAGGGGGCTCCTACGAGCAGTACTTC
CDR3aa: CASSVEGGSYEQYF

j_gene: TRBJ1-1
v_gene: TRBV2
abundance: NA
d_gene: NA
CDR3nt: TGTGCCAGCAGCCCGCAAACCTCACGAAGTGAAGCTTTCTTT
CDR3aa: CASSPQTSRSEAFF

j_gene: TRBJ1-6
v_gene: TRBV5-4
abundance: NA
d_gene: NA
CDR3nt: TGTGCCAGCAGCTTGGGATTGGGGGATAATTCACCCCTCCACTTT
CDR3aa: CASSLGLGDNSPLHF

j_gene: TRBJ1-4
v_gene: TRBV28
abundance: NA
d_gene: NA
CDR3nt: TGTGCCAGCAGCGTAGCCGGGCGCCGCGAAAAACTGTTTTTT
CDR3aa: CASSVAGRREKLFF

j_gene: TRBJ2-7
v_gene: TRBV29-1
abundance: NA
d_gene: NA
CDR3nt: TGCAGCGTTGACGACCTATACGAGCAGTACTTC
CDR3aa: CSVDDLYEQYF

j_gene: TRBJ2-1
v_gene: TRBV6-6
abundance: NA
d_gene: TRBD2
CDR3nt: TGTGCCAGCAGTTACGCTAGCGGGGGGTTGGGCAATGAGCAGTTCTTC
CDR3aa: CASSYASGGLGNEQFF

j_gene: TRBJ2-7
v_gene: TRBV5-5
abundance: few
d_gene: NA
CDR3nt: TGTGCCAGCAGCTTCGGGATGTACGAGCAGTACTTC
CDR3aa: CASSFGMYEQYF

j_gene: TRBJ1-2
v_gene: TRBV28
abundance: few
d_gene: TRBD1
CDR3nt: TGTGCCAGCAACCCCAGCAGGGGGCAGCTGGGTGGCTACACCTTC
CDR3aa: CASNPSRGQLGGYTF

j_gene: TRBJ2-1
v_gene: TRBV4-2
abundance: few
d_gene: NA
CDR3nt: TGTGCCAGCAGCCAAGAGGTGGGGTCCGGCGAGCAGTTCTTC
CDR3aa: CASSQEVGSGEQFF

j_gene: TRBJ2-2
v_gene: TRBV4-2
abundance: NA
d_gene: NA
CDR3nt: TGTGCCAGCAGCTCGGAGCGAATTAACACCGGGGAGCTGTTTTTT
CDR3aa: CASSSERINTGELFF

j_gene: TRBJ1-1
v_gene: TRBV3-1/TRBV3-2
abundance: NA
d_gene: NA
CDR3nt: TGTGCCAGCAGCCCAAACCGGGGGCGCGGGGGTGCTTTCTTT
CDR3aa: CASSPNRGRGGAFF

j_gene: TRBJ1-5
v_gene: TRBV27
abundance: NA
d_gene: TRBD1
CDR3nt: TGTGCCAGCAGTCCGCGGACAGGGCGTGGGCAGCCCCAGCATTTT
CDR3aa: CASSPRTGRGQPQHF

j_gene: TRBJ2-5
v_gene: TRBV19
abundance: NA
d_gene: TRBD1
CDR3nt: TGTGCCAGTAGTCTTAAATCGGGACAGCCCCAAGAGACCCAGTACTTC
CDR3aa: CASSLKSGQPQETQYF

j_gene: TRBJ2-1
v_gene: TRBV6-5
abundance: NA
d_gene: NA
CDR3nt: TGTGCCAGCAGTTATACAGGGTTGGGTAACAATGAGCAGTTCTTC
CDR3aa: CASSYTGLGNNEQFF

j_gene: TRBJ2-2
v_gene: TRBV3-1/TRBV3-2
abundance: few
d_gene: NA
CDR3nt: TGTGCCAGCAGTTCCTCCGGGACCGGGGAGCTGTTTTTT
CDR3aa: CASSSSGTGELFF

j_gene: TRBJ2-7
v_gene: TRBV5-1
abundance: NA
d_gene: NA
CDR3nt: TGCGCCAGCAGCTTGGACCCTTCCCTCTACGAGCAGTACTTC
CDR3aa: CASSLDPSLYEQYF

j_gene: TRBJ2-7
v_gene: TRBV29-1
abundance: NA
d_gene: TRBD2
CDR3nt: TGCAGCGTTGAAGCGGGGACTCAAGCGGGGGGCGAGCAGTACTTC
CDR3aa: CSVEAGTQAGGEQYF